The 24 T cell receptor beta chains listed next were all sequenced from one sample in a study of T cells in Graves' hyperthyroidism and ophthalmopathy. The investigators amplified TCR beta CDR3 regions from RNA transcripts. Primed by the HTBI set, a first-round RT-PCR was run on the TCR CDR3. TCRdb re-called the multiplex PCR reads through MiXCR, storing one row per CDR3 protein. The sample records around 690,000 distinct CDR3 sequences, roughly a sixth being singletons. The sequencing input was blood. Receptors were obtained from a man aged 45-65 years with Graves' hyperthyroidism.

This clonotype was observed a handful of times. At one end, the junction sequence differs from germline, possibly due to a read error. The V call is TRBV3-1, the J call TRBJ1-5; D unclear. The CDR3 has 13 amino acids. The germline V gene has CDR1 LGHDT and CDR2 YNNKEL (reference sequence). This CDR3 reads CASSQDVQQPRHF. The CDR3, as DNA: TGTGCCAGCAGCCAAGACGTCCAGCAGCCCCGGCATTTT.

This clonotype was found a few times. The rearrangement links TRBV11-2 to TRBJ2-7, with 9 bases that match TRBD2. V shed 1 base, J shed 3 bases, and the junction held 7 bases outside the gene matches. CDR3 size: 16 residues. The germline gives CDR1 SGHAT, CDR2 FQNNGV. The CDR3 coding sequence is TGTGCCAGCAGCTTAGGGGCTAGCGGGATCGGCTACGAGCAGTACTTC. Translation gives CASSLGASGIGYEQYF.

The chain employs TRBV19 and TRBJ1-5, with D tentatively TRBD1 (6 bases). CDR3 size: 13 residues. The germline V gene encodes CDR1 LNHDA and CDR2 SQIVND (reference sequence). V was cut by 11 bases and J by 2 bases, with 13 bases left in between. CDR3 protein: CARPGACNQPQHF. DNA of the CDR3: TGTGCCCGACCGGGGGCTTGCAATCAGCCCCAGCATTTT.

This clonotype was seen more than once but under ten times. This chain links TRBV27 with TRBJ2-3, with 10 bases identical to TRBD2. In germline, CDR1 is MNHEY, CDR2 SMNVEV (reference sequence). The CDR3 is 16 residues long. J gave up 1 base and V 1 base, and 2 bases lay outside the gene matches. The DNA for the CDR3 is TGTGCCAGCAGTTTATGGCTAGCGGGGGGCACAGATACGCAGTATTTT. Protein: CASSLWLAGGTDTQYF.

This clonotype came up many times. The genes are TRBV12-3 or TRBV12-4 and TRBJ2-1; D tentatively reads TRBD1 or TRBD2 (5 bases each). V lost 7 bases to trimming and J lost 6 bases, with 16 bases between them. There are 14 residues in the CDR3. CDR3 in amino acids: CASTYRGLSNEQFF. The DNA of the CDR3 is TGTGCCAGCACCTACCGGGGCCTGAGCAATGAGCAGTTCTTC.

This clonotype came up many times. This chain links TRBV12-3 or TRBV12-4 with TRBJ2-5; 11 bases match TRBD1. This CDR3 contains 15 residues. The trim removed 1 base at V and 4 bases at J, leaving 2 bases unmatched. CDR3 amino acids: CASSLVGTGGETQYF. Here the CDR3 DNA reads TGTGCCAGCAGTTTAGTCGGGACAGGGGGAGAGACCCAGTACTTC.

This clonotype was counted many times. The chain links TRBV12-3 or TRBV12-4 to TRBJ2-7, with 8 nucleotides matching TRBD1. The junction had 8 bases not matched to a gene; V was cut back by 3 bases and J by 7 bases. The CDR3 contains 14 residues. CDR3: CASSFRQGAREQYF. The DNA for the CDR3 is TGTGCCAGCAGTTTCAGGCAGGGGGCGCGGGAGCAGTACTTC.

The chain combines TRBV7-3 with TRBJ2-1; 10 bases map to TRBD1. The CDR3 is made up of 16 amino acids. Germline CDR1 is SGHTA and CDR2 is FQGTGA. Unmatched junction bases numbered 7, after V lost 2 bases and J lost 6 bases. The CDR3 DNA reads as TGTGCCAGCAGCTTACCCCGCCGGACAGGGGGCAATGAGCAGTTCTTC. This codes for CASSLPRRTGGNEQFF.

The gene calls are TRBV5-1 and TRBJ2-1, with 13 bases aligning to TRBD2. Per the germline V gene, CDR1 is SGHRS and CDR2 is YFSETQ. J lost 10 bases, V lost 0 bases, and 13 bases had no gene match. This CDR3 is built from 18 residues. CDR3 region: CASSLGLTSGRALKEQFF. The CDR3 nucleotides are TGCGCCAGCAGCTTGGGATTAACTAGCGGGAGGGCCCTCAAGGAGCAGTTCTTC.

This clonotype was counted many times. The chain carries TRBV6-6 and TRBJ1-2, with TRBD1 as a possible D gene (6 bases). The V and J ends lost 0 bases and 0 bases respectively, with 11 bases between them. Germline loops: CDR1 MNHNY, CDR2 SVGAGI (reference sequence). CDR3 length: 16 amino acids. Here the CDR3 reads CASSYSGSGANYGYTF. As DNA, the CDR3 is TGTGCCAGCAGTTACTCCGGTTCAGGGGCTAACTATGGCTACACCTTC.

This clonotype occurred many times. The chain is built from TRBV20-1 and TRBJ2-1; 15 bases map to TRBD2. After removal of 6 bases from V and 1 base from J, the junction contained 4 bases not matched to a gene. Germline CDR1 and CDR2: DFQATT and SNEGSKA (reference sequence). This CDR3 spans 16 amino acids. CDR3 amino acids: CSAWTSGRGSYNEQFF. Here the CDR3 DNA reads TGCAGTGCGTGGACTAGCGGGAGGGGATCCTACAATGAGCAGTTCTTC.

This clonotype was seen more than once but under ten times. CDR3 nucleotides: TGTGCCAGCAGCTTCAGCCGGGGAACGAACACCGGGGAGCTGTTTTTT. It encodes CASSFSRGTNTGELFF. The chain carries TRBV7-9 and TRBJ2-2; possible D gene TRBD2, 5 bases. The CDR3 is made up of 16 amino acids. The V gene lost 3 bases and the J gene lost 0 bases, with 11 bases spanning the gap. Germline V gene lookup returns CDR1 SEHNR and CDR2 FQNEAQ (reference sequence).

This clonotype was picked up many times. V usage is TRBV2 and J usage is TRBJ2-1; D call uncertain. This CDR3 comprises 15 residues. With 6 bases removed from V and 0 bases from J, the gap between germline ends came to 12 bases. Germline CDR1 is SNHLY and CDR2 is FYNNEI. The CDR3 DNA is TGTGCCAGCAGAGACTGGCAAAGCTCCTACAATGAGCAGTTCTTC. Translating gives CASRDWQSSYNEQFF.

This clonotype was found once. The chain joins TRBV6-5 to TRBJ2-5; 7 bases fit TRBD1. The V gene end was trimmed by 0 bases and the J gene end by 12 bases; junction bases not matched to a gene: 7. The CDR3 runs to 13 residues. In germline, CDR1 is MNHEY, CDR2 SVGAGI. CDR3 nucleotides: TGTGCCAGCAGTTACTCCGTGGAAGGGGGCGAGTACTTC. It yields the protein CASSYSVEGGEYF.

V and J are TRBV12-3 or TRBV12-4 and TRBJ2-5; possibly TRBD1 for D (6 bases). The CDR3 runs 13 residues. Trimming took 5 bases from V and 4 from J, leaving 11 bases between them. CDR3 nucleotides: TGTGCCAGCAGTCAGGGGTTCAGAGAGACCCAGTACTTC. Encoded protein: CASSQGFRETQYF.

The chain joins TRBV5-1 to TRBJ2-5, with 8 positions matching TRBD1. The CDR3 is made up of 16 amino acids. V was pared by 0 bases and J by 2 bases, with 6 bases of the junction left unmatched. CDR1 and CDR2 from the germline V gene are SGHRS and YFSETQ. CDR3 in amino acids: CASSLAPGGNQETQYF. The CDR3 DNA reads TGCGCCAGCAGCTTGGCTCCAGGGGGCAATCAAGAGACCCAGTACTTC.

In this sample, this clonotype turned up many times. The chain combines TRBV29-1 with TRBJ1-2; TRBD1 matches 11 bases. V dropped 2 bases and J dropped 4; count of bases not matched to a gene: 15. Germline-derived CDR1 and CDR2 are SQVTM and ANQGSEA. This CDR3 contains 18 residues. The CDR3 sequence is CSVELTVGQGAESYGYTF. For the CDR3, the DNA is TGCAGCGTTGAATTGACCGTTGGACAGGGGGCTGAAAGCTATGGCTACACCTTC.

The CDR3 reads CASSSFRLGNEGVIYEQYF. The CDR3, as DNA: TGTGCCAGCAGTTCGTTTCGGCTAGGGAACGAAGGGGTAATCTACGAGCAGTACTTC. The chain has TRBV27 and TRBJ2-7; a possible D gene is TRBD1 (5 bases). Germline values: CDR1 MNHEY, CDR2 SMNVEV (reference sequence). This CDR3 is 19 amino acids long. V was clipped by 4 bases and J by 3 bases, with 28 bases between them.

The gene calls are TRBV5-1 and TRBJ2-7, with TRBD1 as a possible D gene (6 bases). The germline gives CDR1 SGHRS, CDR2 YFSETQ. Trimming removed 2 bases at V and 3 bases at J, with 12 bases between. The CDR3 consists of 14 residues. CDR3 protein: CASSLSGRGYEQYF. In DNA, the CDR3 is TGCGCCAGCAGCTTAAGTGGCAGGGGCTACGAGCAGTACTTC.

The chain has TRBV6-1 and TRBJ1-1; D perhaps matches TRBD1 (5 bases). CDR1 and CDR2 (germline): MNHNS, SASEGT. Trimming pared 2 bases from V and 7 bases from J, leaving 11 bases between. The CDR3 runs to 13 residues. The CDR3 sequence: CASSELDSLEAFF. The CDR3 DNA reads TGTGCCAGCAGTGAATTAGACAGCCTTGAAGCTTTCTTT.

The chain combines TRBV24-1 with TRBJ2-7; 9 nucleotides match TRBD1. The CDR3 loop spans 15 amino acids. The germline gives CDR1 KGHDR, CDR2 SFDVKD. Trimming cost V 2 bases and J 1 base; bases outside gene matches: 2. This chain's CDR3 is CATSDWGTGSYEQYF. In DNA, the CDR3 is TGTGCCACCAGTGATTGGGGGACAGGGTCCTACGAGCAGTACTTC.

A word on this clonotype: A junction end diverges from the germline sequence, so it may reflect a read error. This sequence joins TRBV9 and TRBJ1-3; unclear D gene. This CDR3 is 14 amino acids long. Germline V lookup: CDR1 SGDLS, CDR2 YYNGEE. CDR3 sequence: CAGSVGEDGNTIYF. The CDR3, as DNA: TGTGCCGGCAGCGTAGGAGAAGACGGAAACACCATATATTTT. The variable domain in full, with the rest retrieved from reference TRBV9 and TRBJ1-3, is DSGVTQTPKHLITATGQRVTLRCSPRSGDLSVYWYQQSLDQGLQFLIQYYNGEERAKGNILERFSAQQFPDLHSELNLSSLELGDSALYFCAGSVGEDGNTIYFGEGSWLTVV.

This clonotype occurred many times. The chain links TRBV27 to TRBJ2-5; 11 bases match TRBD2. The CDR3 spans 16 residues. V shed 8 bases and J 2 bases; nucleotides not matched to a gene: 10. Germline-derived CDR1 and CDR2 are MNHEY and SMNVEV (reference sequence). CDR3 region: CASRRGRLAGQETQYF. CDR3 coding DNA: TGTGCCAGCCGCCGCGGGAGACTAGCGGGACAAGAGACCCAGTACTTC.

This clonotype was seen only a few times. V is TRBV18 and J is TRBJ2-7; either TRBD1 or TRBD2 may supply D (5 bases each). Germline V CDR1 and CDR2: KGHSH, LQKENI. V was cut by 6 bases and J by 1 base, with 10 bases left in between. The CDR3 has 13 residues. The CDR3, as DNA: TGTGCCAGCTCCTGGGACGAGTCCTACGAGCAGTACTTC. This gives the protein CASSWDESYEQYF.